These 19 T cell receptor beta chains were sequenced from one sample in a study of T cell changes during pregnancy in multiple sclerosis. Using immunoSEQ multiplex PCR, the repertoire was profiled, and TCRdb retains in-frame clones only, with some absent. Counted here are tens of thousands of clones, 93% occurring once; the ten biggest clones make up 0.65% to 0.75%. Sample: peripheral blood, taken in the second trimester of pregnancy. Source of these receptors: a female donor in good health, enrolled as a control in a pregnancy study.

The chain uses TRBV5-4 and TRBJ2-7, with 12 bases that match TRBD1. The germline V gene has CDR1 SGHNT and CDR2 YYREEE (reference sequence). V dropped 4 bases and J dropped 5; count of bases not matched to a gene: 7. There are 15 residues in the CDR3. The CDR3 DNA reads TGTGCCAGCAGCGATCCGGGACAGGGGGCAAACGAGCAGTACTTC. Encoded protein: CASSDPGQGANEQYF.

The chain is built from TRBV7-9 and TRBJ1-3; no definite D call. Trimming removed 2 bases at V and 3 bases at J, with 8 bases between. Germline loops: CDR1 SEHNR, CDR2 FQNEAQ (reference sequence). There are 14 residues in the CDR3. This CDR3 is CASSLHEIGNTIYF. CDR3 coding DNA: TGTGCCAGCAGCTTACATGAGATTGGAAACACCATATATTTT.

The V gene is TRBV9, the J gene TRBJ1-1, with no clear D. Germline CDR1 is SGDLS and CDR2 is YYNGEE. The V end lost 0 bases, the J end lost 5 bases, and 5 bases lay between the germline ends. This CDR3 is built from 12 residues. In nucleotides, the CDR3 is TGTGCCAGCAGCGTAGGAGATACTGAAGCTTTCTTT. Translating it yields CASSVGDTEAFF.

This chain uses TRBV19 with TRBJ1-2; D is unclear. CDR1 and CDR2 (germline): LNHDA, SQIVND (reference sequence). The CDR3 runs 11 residues. Trimming took 5 bases from V and 8 from J, leaving 9 bases between them. The CDR3 region is CASSPTVGYTF. CDR3 nucleotide sequence: TGTGCCAGTAGTCCCACGGTAGGCTACACCTTC.

The CDR3 loop reads CAWSRTGSNSPLHF. DNA for the CDR3: TGTGCCTGGAGTCGGACAGGTAGTAATTCACCCCTCCACTTT. V is TRBV30 and J is TRBJ1-6, with 7 bases fitting TRBD1. CDR3 length: 14 residues. Unmatched junction bases numbered 4, after V lost 2 bases and J lost 6 bases. Germline CDR1 GTSNPN, CDR2 SVGIG (reference sequence). Variable domain in full (rest from reference TRBV30 and TRBJ1-6): SQTIHQWPATLVQPVGSPLSLECTVEGTSNPNLYWYRQAAGRGLQLLFYSVGIGQISSEVPQNLSASRPQDRQFILSSKKLLLSDSGFYLCAWSRTGSNSPLHFGNGTRLTVT.

The gene calls are TRBV11-3 and TRBJ2-7; D is possibly TRBD1 (5 bases). CDR3 length: 14 residues. The germline V gene encodes CDR1 SGHNT and CDR2 YENEEA. V gave up 0 bases and J gave up 3 bases, with 9 bases separating them. Here the CDR3 DNA reads TGTGCCAGCAGCTTAGAGGACATCTACTACGAGCAGTACTTC. This encodes CASSLEDIYYEQYF.

The chain links TRBV5-5 to TRBJ1-6; 7 bases line up with TRBD1. The CDR3 spans 16 residues. V dropped 0 bases and J dropped 3; count of bases not matched to a gene: 3. CDR1 and CDR2 from the germline V gene are SGHKS and YYEKEE (reference sequence). The CDR3, as DNA: TGTGCCAGCAGCTTGGACAGGGGCCTCTATAATTCACCCCTCCACTTT. Amino acids: CASSLDRGLYNSPLHF.

The V gene is TRBV19, the J gene TRBJ2-7; a possible D gene is TRBD1 (5 bases). The length of the CDR3 is 14 residues. In germline, CDR1 is LNHDA, CDR2 SQIVND (reference sequence). V gave up 5 bases and J gave up 3 bases, with 14 bases separating them. For the CDR3, the DNA is TGTGCCAGTAGTGCCCAGGGCGTCCTCTACGAGCAGTACTTC. Residues: CASSAQGVLYEQYF.

The chain carries TRBV13 and TRBJ1-1, with 7 bases that match TRBD1. The CDR3 has 13 residues. J lost 5 bases, V lost 5 bases, and 5 bases had no gene match. Germline CDR1 reads PRHDT; CDR2 reads FYEKMQ (reference sequence). The CDR3: CASSPQGMTEAFF. DNA of the CDR3: TGTGCCAGCAGCCCACAGGGGATGACTGAAGCTTTCTTT.

The chain recombines TRBV9 with TRBJ2-7, with 7 positions matching TRBD2. Germline CDR1 reads SGDLS; CDR2 reads YYNGEE. The CDR3 runs to 13 residues. V was pared by 3 bases and J by 2 bases, with 2 bases of the junction left unmatched. As DNA, the CDR3 is TGTGCCAGCAGCGGGGGGGGAACCTACGAGCAGTACTTC. It yields the protein CASSGGGTYEQYF.

CDR3 amino acids: CASSHITGSVNEAFF. CDR3 nucleotides: TGTGCCAGCAGCCACATTACAGGGTCTGTCAATGAAGCTTTCTTT. The chain couples TRBV4-2 to TRBJ1-1; weak D call: TRBD1 (6 bases). Trimming removed 3 bases from V and 7 bases from J, with 18 bases in between. CDR3 length: 15 amino acids. CDR1 is LGHNA and CDR2 is YNFKEQ in the germline V gene.

V and J are TRBV19 and TRBJ2-7; TRBD2 aligns across 9 bases. Unmatched junction bases numbered 2, after V lost 4 bases and J lost 4 bases. This CDR3 region has 13 residues. CDR1 and CDR2 from the germline V gene are LNHDA and SQIVND (reference sequence). CDR3 bases: TGTGCCAGTAGTAGCGGGGGGGATTACGAGCAGTACTTC. It translates to CASSSGGDYEQYF.

The CDR3 nucleotides read TGTGCCAGCAGCCGCGGGACAGGAAACAATGAGCAGTTCTTC. The encoded protein is CASSRGTGNNEQFF. The rearrangement links TRBV7-3 to TRBJ2-1; 8 nucleotides line up with TRBD1. This CDR3 has 14 residues. The V segment lost 5 bases and the J segment 5 bases; nucleotides outside the gene matches: 5. From germline, CDR1 is SGHTA and CDR2 FQGTGA.

The CDR3 region is CASRPPGHTYGYTF. In DNA form, the CDR3 reads TGTGCCAGCAGGCCTCCGGGACACACGTATGGCTACACCTTC. This chain joins TRBV6-5 and TRBJ1-2; maybe TRBD1 (6 bases). Germline V gives CDR1 MNHEY, CDR2 SVGAGI. The ends were cut back, 6 bases at V and 5 bases at J, with 16 bases in the middle. The CDR3 covers 14 residues.

The CDR3 region is CASTFGTGSYEQYF. CDR3 DNA: TGTGCCAGTACGTTCGGGACAGGTTCCTACGAGCAGTACTTC. The rearrangement uses TRBV19 and TRBJ2-7; 8 bases fit TRBD1. Germline CDR1 is LNHDA and CDR2 is SQIVND (reference sequence). The CDR3 extends over 14 amino acids. Losses at the gene ends were 7 bases for V and 1 base for J; bases not matched to a gene: 6. Full variable domain (rest looked up from reference TRBV19 and TRBJ2-7): DGGITQSPKYLFRKEGQNVTLSCEQNLNHDAMYWYRQDPGQGLRLIYYSQIVNDFQKGDIAEGYSVSREKKESFPLTVTSAQKNPTAFYLCASTFGTGSYEQYFGPGTRLTVT.

The genes are TRBV5-1 and TRBJ1-1, with D possibly being TRBD1 (5 bases). Trimming stripped 2 bases from V and 1 base from J, with 9 bases between. CDR3 length equals 14 residues. CDR1 and CDR2 (germline): SGHRS, YFSETQ. The CDR3 coding sequence is TGCGCCAGCAGCTTCTGGCAGGGGAACACTGAAGCTTTCTTT. Translated, it gives CASSFWQGNTEAFF.

The chain has TRBV27 and TRBJ1-5, with 10 positions matching TRBD1. Germline V gene lookup returns CDR1 MNHEY and CDR2 SMNVEV (reference sequence). The V segment lost 5 bases and the J segment 4 bases; nucleotides outside the gene matches: 8. CDR3 length: 16 residues. CDR3 sequence: CASSPWDRGGNQPQHF. The CDR3 DNA reads as TGTGCCAGCAGTCCCTGGGACAGGGGAGGAAATCAGCCCCAGCATTTT.

The chain links TRBV5-1 to TRBJ2-3; 8 bases fit TRBD1. This CDR3 region has 16 residues. V gave up 4 bases and J gave up 5 bases; unmatched junction bases: 12. Germline assignment: CDR1 SGHRS and CDR2 YFSETQ. CDR3 in amino acids: CASSAGQGVRGDTQYF. The CDR3 bases are TGCGCCAGCAGCGCTGGACAGGGAGTAAGGGGAGATACGCAGTATTTT.

The V and J genes are TRBV7-2 and TRBJ1-1; 7 positions match TRBD1. CDR1 and CDR2 (germline): SGHTA, FQGNSA. Germline trimming cut 6 bases from V and 5 bases from J; bases unmatched to any gene: 9. This CDR3 is 14 amino acids long. CDR3 nucleotide sequence: TGTGCCAGCAGACGAGACAGGGATGCGACTGAAGCTTTCTTT. The encoded protein is CASRRDRDATEAFF.